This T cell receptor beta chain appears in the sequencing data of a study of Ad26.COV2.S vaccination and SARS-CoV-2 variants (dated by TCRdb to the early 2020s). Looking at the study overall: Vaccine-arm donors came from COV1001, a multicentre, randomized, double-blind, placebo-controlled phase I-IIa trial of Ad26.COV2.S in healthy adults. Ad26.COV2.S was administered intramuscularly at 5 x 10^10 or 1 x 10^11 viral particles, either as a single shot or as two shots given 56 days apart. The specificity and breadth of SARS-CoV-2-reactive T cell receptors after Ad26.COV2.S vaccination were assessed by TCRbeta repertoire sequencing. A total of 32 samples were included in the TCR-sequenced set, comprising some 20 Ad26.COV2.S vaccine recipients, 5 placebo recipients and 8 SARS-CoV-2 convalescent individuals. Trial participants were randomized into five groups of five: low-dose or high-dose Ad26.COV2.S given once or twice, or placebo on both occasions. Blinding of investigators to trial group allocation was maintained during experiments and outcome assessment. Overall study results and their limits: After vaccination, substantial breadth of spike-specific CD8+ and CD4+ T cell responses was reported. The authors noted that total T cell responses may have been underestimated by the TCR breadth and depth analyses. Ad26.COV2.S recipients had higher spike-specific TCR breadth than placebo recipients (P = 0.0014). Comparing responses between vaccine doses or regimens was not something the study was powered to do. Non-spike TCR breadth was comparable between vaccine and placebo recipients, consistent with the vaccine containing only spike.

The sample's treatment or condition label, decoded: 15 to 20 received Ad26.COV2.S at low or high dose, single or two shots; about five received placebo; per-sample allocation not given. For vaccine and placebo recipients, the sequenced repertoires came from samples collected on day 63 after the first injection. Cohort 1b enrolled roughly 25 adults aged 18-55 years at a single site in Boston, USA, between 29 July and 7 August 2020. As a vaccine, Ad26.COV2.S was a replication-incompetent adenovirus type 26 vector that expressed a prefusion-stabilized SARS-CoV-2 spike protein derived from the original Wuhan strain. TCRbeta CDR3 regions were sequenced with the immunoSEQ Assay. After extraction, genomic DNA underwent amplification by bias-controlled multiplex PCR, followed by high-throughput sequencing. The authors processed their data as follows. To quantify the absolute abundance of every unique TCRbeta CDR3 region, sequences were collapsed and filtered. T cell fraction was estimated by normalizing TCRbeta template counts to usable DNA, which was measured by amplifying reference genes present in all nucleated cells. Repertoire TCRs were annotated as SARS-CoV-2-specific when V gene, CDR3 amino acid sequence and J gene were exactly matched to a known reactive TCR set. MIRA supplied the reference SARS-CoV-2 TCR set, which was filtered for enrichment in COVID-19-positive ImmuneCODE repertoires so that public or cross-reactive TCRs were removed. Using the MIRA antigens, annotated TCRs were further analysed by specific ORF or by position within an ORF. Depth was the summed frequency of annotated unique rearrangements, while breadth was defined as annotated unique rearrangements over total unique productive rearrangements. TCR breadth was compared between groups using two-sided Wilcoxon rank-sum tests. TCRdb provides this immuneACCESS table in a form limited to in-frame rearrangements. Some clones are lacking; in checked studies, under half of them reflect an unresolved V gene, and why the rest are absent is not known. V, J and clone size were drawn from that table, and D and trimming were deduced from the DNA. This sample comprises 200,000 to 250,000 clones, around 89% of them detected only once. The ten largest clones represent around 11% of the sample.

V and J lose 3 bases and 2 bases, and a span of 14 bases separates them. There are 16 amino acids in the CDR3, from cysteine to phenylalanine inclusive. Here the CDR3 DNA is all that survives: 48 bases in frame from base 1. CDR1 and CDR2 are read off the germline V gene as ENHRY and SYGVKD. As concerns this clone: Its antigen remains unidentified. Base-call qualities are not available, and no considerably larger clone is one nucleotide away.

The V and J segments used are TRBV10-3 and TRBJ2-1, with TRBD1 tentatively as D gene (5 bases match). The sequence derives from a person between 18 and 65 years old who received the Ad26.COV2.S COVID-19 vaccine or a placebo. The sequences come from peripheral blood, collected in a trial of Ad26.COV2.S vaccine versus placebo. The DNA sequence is TGTGCCATCAGTGATAAGAAGGGGCCGCCCTACAATGAGCAGTTCTTC. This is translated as CAISDKKGPPYNEQFF.